This TCR beta chain was recorded in a study of T cell responses to AZD1222 COVID-19 vaccine (dated by TCRdb to the early 2020s). Describing the broader study: Because spike-specific TCR depth and breadth did not differ between the two schedules, AZD1222 recipients who got a second dose at roughly 4 weeks were pooled with those who got a second dose at roughly 12 weeks. Trial participants were enrolled by age into 18-55, 56-69 and 70-plus year subgroups, with 148, 28 and 57 TCR-sequenced participants respectively. A total of around 240 trial participants underwent TCR sequencing, of whom 200 to 220 had received two doses of AZD1222 and around 25 had received two doses of the MenACWY control vaccine. What the authors observed across the whole study: Reportedly, almost half of the unique spike-specific TCRs recognized epitopes lying outside the regions that are mutated in the B.1.351 and B.1.1.7 variants. Most participants were white British and females outnumbered males, and the authors suggested that clonal diversity may have been underestimated. In the small 56-69-year group, the increase in depth fell short of significance, most likely because of low power. Conclusions about previously exposed vaccinees are limited because only 6 or 7 AZD1222 recipients were SARS-CoV-2 seropositive at baseline. A significant rise in spike-specific TCR breadth and depth was observed after two AZD1222 doses relative to day 0 and relative to MenACWY recipients. Vaccine-associated CD4 TCRs spanned the whole spike protein, with dominant responses in regions 160-218 and 743-854. Because no day 14 peak-response samples were available, repertoires were characterized only after the peak T cell response.

Reading the label with the study, this specimen's time point is: baseline before first vaccination. Vaccinee samples were obtained from the UK trials COV001 and COV002, which included a single-blind randomized controlled phase 2/3 trial of AZD1222 (ChAdOx1 nCoV-19) in healthy adults. For TCRbeta chain sequencing, PBMC samples from trial participants were taken at day 0 and at day 28 after the second dose. The germline V gene gives CDR1 as SGHRS and CDR2 as YFSETQ. The CDR3 numbers 15 residues from cysteine through phenylalanine. CDR3 DNA only is kept here, 45 bases in frame from base 1. Trimming at the junction amounts to 4 bases on V and 0 bases on J, and the germline ends lie 13 bases apart. On this clone: Its antigen is unknown. No base quality values were provided; no much bigger clone lies one nucleotide off.

The CDR3 regions of human TCRbeta chains were analyzed by immunosequencing. The study's processing was this. TCRs in the repertoires were compared against a reference library of SARS-CoV-2-specific TCRs that had been generated with the MIRA antigen-specificity platform. Breadth was defined as the fraction of unique TCRs that were SARS-CoV-2-associated. Depth was defined as the fraction of total T cells that were SARS-CoV-2-associated. Using the MIRA data, each spike-specific TCR was mapped to the spike region that the TCR reacts to and placed in a CD4 or CD8 class. Log10-transformed breadth and depth values were compared by one-way ANOVA with Sidak's multiple comparisons tests. TCRdb's version of the immuneACCESS table is confined to in-frame rearrangements and falls short of the full clone set. An unresolved V gene accounts for under half of the shortfall where checked; the remainder is of unknown origin. The V and J calls and the clone size are those of that table, but D and trimming were determined from the DNA. This sample comprises roughly 150,000 clones, 85% to 95% of them detected only once. The ten largest make up around 1.3% of the sample.

The specimen was peripheral blood, collected on day 0 of AZD1222 vaccination. This sequence uses TRBV5-1 and TRBJ1-2; possibly the D gene is TRBD1, per 6 matching bases. This receptor was identified in an adult in good health. The CDR3 has the sequence CASSRGDGTNYGYTF. The nucleotides are TGCGCCAGCAGCAGGGGGGACGGAACTAACTATGGCTACACCTTC.